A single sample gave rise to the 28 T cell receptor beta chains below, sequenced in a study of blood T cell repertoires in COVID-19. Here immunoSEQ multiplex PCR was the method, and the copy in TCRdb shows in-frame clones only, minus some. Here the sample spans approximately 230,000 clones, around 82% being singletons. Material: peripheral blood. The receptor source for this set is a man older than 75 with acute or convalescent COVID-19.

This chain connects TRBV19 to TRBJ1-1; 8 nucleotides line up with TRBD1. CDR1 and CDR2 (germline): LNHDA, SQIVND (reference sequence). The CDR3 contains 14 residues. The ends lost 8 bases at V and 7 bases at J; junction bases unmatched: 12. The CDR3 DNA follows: TGTGCCAGTGGGACAGGTTCCTTACTTGGTGAAGCTTTCTTT. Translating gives CASGTGSLLGEAFF.

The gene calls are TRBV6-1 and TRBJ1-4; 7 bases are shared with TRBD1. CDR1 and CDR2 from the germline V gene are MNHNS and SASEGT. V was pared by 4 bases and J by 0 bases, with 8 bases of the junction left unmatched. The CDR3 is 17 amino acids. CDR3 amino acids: CASSGGTAVATNEKLFF. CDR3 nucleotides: TGTGCCAGCAGTGGTGGGACAGCGGTCGCAACTAATGAAAAACTGTTTTTT.

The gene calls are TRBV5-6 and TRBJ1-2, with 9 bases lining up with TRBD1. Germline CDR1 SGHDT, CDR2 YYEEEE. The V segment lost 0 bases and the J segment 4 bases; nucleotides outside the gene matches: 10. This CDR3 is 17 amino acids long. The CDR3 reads CASSLAGGQGGSYGYTF. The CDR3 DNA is TGTGCCAGCAGCTTGGCCGGGGGACAGGGAGGTTCCTATGGCTACACCTTC.

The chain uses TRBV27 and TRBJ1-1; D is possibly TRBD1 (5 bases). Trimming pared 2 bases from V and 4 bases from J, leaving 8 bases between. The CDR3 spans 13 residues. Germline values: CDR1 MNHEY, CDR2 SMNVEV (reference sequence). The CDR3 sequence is CASSLRTSTEAFF. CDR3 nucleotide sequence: TGTGCCAGCAGTTTACGGACAAGCACTGAAGCTTTCTTT.

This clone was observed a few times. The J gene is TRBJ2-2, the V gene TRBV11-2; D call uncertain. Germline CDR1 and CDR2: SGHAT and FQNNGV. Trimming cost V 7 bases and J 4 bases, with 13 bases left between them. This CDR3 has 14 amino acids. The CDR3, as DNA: TGTGCCAGCATCCTGACTCCTTCCACCGGGGAGCTGTTTTTT. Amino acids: CASILTPSTGELFF. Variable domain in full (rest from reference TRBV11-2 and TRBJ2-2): EAGVAQSPRYKIIEKRQSVAFWCNPISGHATLYWYQQILGQGPKLLIQFQNNGVVDDSQLPKDRFSAERLKGVDSTLKIQPAKLEDSAVYLCASILTPSTGELFFGEGSRLTVL.

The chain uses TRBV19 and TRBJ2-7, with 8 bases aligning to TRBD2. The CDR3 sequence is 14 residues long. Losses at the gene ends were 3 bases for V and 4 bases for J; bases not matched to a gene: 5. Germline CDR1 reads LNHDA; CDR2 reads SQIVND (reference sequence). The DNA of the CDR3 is TGTGCCAGTAGTATCCAGCGGGAGTCGTACGAGCAGTACTTC. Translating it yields CASSIQRESYEQYF.

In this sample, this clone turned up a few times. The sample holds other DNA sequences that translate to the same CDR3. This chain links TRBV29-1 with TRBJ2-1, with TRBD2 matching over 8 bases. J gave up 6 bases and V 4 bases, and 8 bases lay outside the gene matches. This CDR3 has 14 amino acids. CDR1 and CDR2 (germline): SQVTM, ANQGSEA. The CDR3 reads CSVAVAGGPNEQFF. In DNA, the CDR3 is TGCAGCGTTGCCGTCGCGGGGGGTCCCAATGAGCAGTTCTTC.

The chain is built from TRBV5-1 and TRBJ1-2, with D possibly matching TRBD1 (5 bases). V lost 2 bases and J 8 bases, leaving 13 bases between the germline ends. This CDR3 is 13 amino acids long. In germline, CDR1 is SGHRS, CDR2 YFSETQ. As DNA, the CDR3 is TGCGCCAGCAGCTTTGGGACTCAAGGAGGCTACACCTTC. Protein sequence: CASSFGTQGGYTF. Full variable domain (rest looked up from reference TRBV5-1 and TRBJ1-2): KAGVTQTPRYLIKTRGQQVTLSCSPISGHRSVSWYQQTPGQGLQFLFEYFSETQRNKGNFPGRFSGRQFSNSRSEMNVSTLELGDSALYLCASSFGTQGGYTFGSGTRLTVV.

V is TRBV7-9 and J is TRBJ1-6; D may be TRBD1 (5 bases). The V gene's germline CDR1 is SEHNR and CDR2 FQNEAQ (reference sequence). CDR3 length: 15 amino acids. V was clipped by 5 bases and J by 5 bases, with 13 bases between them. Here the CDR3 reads CASSPSGGDNSPLHF. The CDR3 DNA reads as TGTGCCAGCAGCCCCTCGGGAGGGGATAATTCACCCCTCCACTTT. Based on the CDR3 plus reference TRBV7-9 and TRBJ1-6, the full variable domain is DTGVSQNPRHKITKRGQNVTFRCDPISEHNRLYWYRQTLGQGPEFLTYFQNEAQLEKSRLLSDRFSAERPKGSFSTLEIQRTEQGDSAMYLCASSPSGGDNSPLHFGNGTRLTVT.

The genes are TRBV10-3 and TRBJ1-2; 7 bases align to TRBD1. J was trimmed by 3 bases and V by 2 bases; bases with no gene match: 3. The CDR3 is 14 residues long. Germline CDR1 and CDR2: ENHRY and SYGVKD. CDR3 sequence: CAISETGADYGYTF. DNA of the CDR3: TGTGCCATCAGTGAGACAGGGGCGGACTATGGCTACACCTTC.

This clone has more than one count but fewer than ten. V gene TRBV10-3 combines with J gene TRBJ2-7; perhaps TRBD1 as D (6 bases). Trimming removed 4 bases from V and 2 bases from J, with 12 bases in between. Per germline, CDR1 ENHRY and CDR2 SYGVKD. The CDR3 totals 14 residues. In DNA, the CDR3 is TGTGCCATCAGTGCGAGTAGGGACACCTACGAGCAGTACTTC. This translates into CAISASRDTYEQYF.

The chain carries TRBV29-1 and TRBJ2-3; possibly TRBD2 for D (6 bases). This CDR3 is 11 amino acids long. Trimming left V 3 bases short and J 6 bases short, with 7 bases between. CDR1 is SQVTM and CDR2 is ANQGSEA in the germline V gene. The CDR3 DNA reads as TGCAGCGTTGATGGGGGGGATACGCAGTATTTT. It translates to CSVDGGDTQYF.

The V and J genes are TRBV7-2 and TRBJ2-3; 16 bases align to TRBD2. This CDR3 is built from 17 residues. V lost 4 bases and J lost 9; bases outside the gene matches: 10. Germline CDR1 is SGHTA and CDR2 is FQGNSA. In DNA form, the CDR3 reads TGTGCCAGCAGCTCTTCTGGGACTAGCGGGGGGGCATTGACGCAGTATTTT. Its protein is CASSSSGTSGGALTQYF.

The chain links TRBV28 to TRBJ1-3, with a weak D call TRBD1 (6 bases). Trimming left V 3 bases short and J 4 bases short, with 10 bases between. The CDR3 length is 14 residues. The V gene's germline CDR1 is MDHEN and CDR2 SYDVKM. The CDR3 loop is CASSFSGVGNTIYF. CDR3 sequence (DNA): TGTGCCAGCAGTTTTTCAGGGGTCGGAAACACCATATATTTT.

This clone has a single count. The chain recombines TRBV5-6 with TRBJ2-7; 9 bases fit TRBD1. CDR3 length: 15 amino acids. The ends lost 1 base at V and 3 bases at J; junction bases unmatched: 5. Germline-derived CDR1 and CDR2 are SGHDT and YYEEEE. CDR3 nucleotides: TGTGCCAGCAGCTTGTGGGGGGGACAGGGCTACGAGCAGTACTTC. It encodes CASSLWGGQGYEQYF.

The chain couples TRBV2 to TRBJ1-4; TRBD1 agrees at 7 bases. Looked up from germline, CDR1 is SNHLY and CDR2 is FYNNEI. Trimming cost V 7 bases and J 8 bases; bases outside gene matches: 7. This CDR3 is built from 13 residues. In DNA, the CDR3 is TGTGCCAGCATCCGGGACAGACGGGAAAAACTGTTTTTT. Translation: CASIRDRREKLFF. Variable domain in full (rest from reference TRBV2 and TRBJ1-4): EPEVTQTPSHQVTQMGQEVILRCVPISNHLYFYWYRQILGQKVEFLVSFYNNEISEKSEIFDDQFSVERPDGSNFTLKIRSTKLEDSAMYFCASIRDRREKLFFGSGTQLSVL.

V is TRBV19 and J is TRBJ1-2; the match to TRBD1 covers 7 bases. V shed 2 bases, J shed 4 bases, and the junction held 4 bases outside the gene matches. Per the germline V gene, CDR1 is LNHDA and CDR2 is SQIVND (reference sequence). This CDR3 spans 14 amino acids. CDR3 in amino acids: CASSILGTAYGYTF. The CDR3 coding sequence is TGTGCCAGTAGTATACTCGGGACAGCCTATGGCTACACCTTC.

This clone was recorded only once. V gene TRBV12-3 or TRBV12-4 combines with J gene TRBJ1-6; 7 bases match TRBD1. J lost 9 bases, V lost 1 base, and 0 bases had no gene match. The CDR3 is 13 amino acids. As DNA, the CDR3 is TGTGCCAGCAGTTTAGGACAGGGTTCACCCCTCCACTTT. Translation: CASSLGQGSPLHF.

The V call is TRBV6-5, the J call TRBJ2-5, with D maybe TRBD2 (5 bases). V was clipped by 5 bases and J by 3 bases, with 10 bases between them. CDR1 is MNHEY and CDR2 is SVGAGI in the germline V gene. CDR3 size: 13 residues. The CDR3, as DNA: TGTGCCAGCAGTCGAGGGTTTGAAGAGACCCAGTACTTC. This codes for CASSRGFEETQYF.

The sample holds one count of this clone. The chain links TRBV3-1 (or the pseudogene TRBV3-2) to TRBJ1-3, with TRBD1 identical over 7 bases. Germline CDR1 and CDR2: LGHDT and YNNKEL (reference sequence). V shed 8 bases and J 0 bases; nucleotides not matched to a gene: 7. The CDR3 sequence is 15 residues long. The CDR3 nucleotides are TGTGCCAGCGGGGGACAGCATCTCTCTGGAAACACCATATATTTT. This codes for CASGGQHLSGNTIYF.

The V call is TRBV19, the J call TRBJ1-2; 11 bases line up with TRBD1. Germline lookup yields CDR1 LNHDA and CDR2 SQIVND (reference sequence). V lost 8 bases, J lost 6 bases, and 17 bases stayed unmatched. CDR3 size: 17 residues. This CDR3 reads CASRGQDLGQGANGYTF. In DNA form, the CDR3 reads TGTGCCAGTCGGGGCCAAGACCTAGGACAGGGGGCCAATGGCTACACCTTC.

CDR3 amino acids: CASNAYGISSYNEQFF. The CDR3 region has the DNA TGTGCCAGCAATGCCTACGGGATCAGCTCCTACAATGAGCAGTTCTTC. This rearrangement joins TRBV2 to TRBJ2-1, with D perhaps TRBD2 (5 bases). CDR3 length: 16 residues. From germline, CDR1 is SNHLY and CDR2 FYNNEI. Trimming removed 7 bases at V and 0 bases at J, with 16 bases between. The complete variable domain, with remaining parts taken from reference TRBV2 and TRBJ2-1, reads EPEVTQTPSHQVTQMGQEVILRCVPISNHLYFYWYRQILGQKVEFLVSFYNNEISEKSEIFDDQFSVERPDGSNFTLKIRSTKLEDSAMYFCASNAYGISSYNEQFFGPGTRLTVL.

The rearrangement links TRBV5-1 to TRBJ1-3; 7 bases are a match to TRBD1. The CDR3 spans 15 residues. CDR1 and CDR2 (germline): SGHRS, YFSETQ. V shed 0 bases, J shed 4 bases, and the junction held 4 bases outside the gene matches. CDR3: CASSLEGARGNTIYF. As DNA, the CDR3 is TGCGCCAGCAGCTTGGAGGGGGCGAGGGGAAACACCATATATTTT.

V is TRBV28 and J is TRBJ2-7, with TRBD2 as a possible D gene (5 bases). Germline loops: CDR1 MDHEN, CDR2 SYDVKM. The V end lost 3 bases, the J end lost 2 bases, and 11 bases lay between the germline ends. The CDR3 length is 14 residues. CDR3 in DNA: TGTGCCAGCAGTTTTAGCGCCGCGACCTACGAGCAGTACTTC. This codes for CASSFSAATYEQYF.

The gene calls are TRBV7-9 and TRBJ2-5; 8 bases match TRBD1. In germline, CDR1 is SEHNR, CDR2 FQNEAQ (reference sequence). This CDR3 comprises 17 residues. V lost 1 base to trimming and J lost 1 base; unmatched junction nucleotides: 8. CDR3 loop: CASSLVGQGIFQETQYF. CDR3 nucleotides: TGTGCCAGCAGCTTAGTAGGACAGGGAATTTTCCAAGAGACCCAGTACTTC.

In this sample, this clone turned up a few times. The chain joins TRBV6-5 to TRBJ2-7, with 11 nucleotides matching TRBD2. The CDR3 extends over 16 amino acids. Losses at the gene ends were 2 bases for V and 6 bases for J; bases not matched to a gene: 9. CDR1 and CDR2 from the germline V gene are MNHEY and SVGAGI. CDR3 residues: CASSYRTLAGGSEQYF. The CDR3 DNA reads TGTGCCAGCAGTTACCGGACGCTAGCGGGAGGTTCCGAGCAGTACTTC.

DNA for the CDR3: TGTGCCAGCAGTGAAAGGGGCCTCTCTAACTATGGCTACACCTTC. Translation: CASSERGLSNYGYTF. The chain couples TRBV6-1 to TRBJ1-2, with a weak D call TRBD1 (5 bases). The CDR3 is 15 residues long. Trimming removed 2 bases at V and 0 bases at J, with 10 bases between. Per germline, CDR1 MNHNS and CDR2 SASEGT.

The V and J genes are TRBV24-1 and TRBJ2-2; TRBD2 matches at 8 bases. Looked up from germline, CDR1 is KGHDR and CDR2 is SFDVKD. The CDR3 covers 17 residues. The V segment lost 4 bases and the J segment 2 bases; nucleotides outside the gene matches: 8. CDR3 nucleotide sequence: TGTGCCACCAGTGACCCCGGGGGGGGGCTTAACACCGGGGAGCTGTTTTTT. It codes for CATSDPGGGLNTGELFF.